This T cell receptor beta chain was sequenced for a study of T cell responses to AZD1222 COVID-19 vaccine. The wider study: Second doses at about 4 or about 12 weeks were pooled.

Study results and limitations: Only 5 to 7 individuals given AZD1222 were seropositive at baseline. Once two AZD1222 doses were given, Spike-specific TCR breadth and depth went up. Samples come after the peak T cell response, not at day 14.

Regarding this clone: The antigen is unknown.

Generated by immunoSEQ multiplex PCR, the TCRdb table keeps only in-frame clones and is missing some. The sample lists 150,000 to 200,000 clones; more than 85% were seen once. CDR3 length: 14 residues. Germline lookup yields CDR1 WSHSY and CDR2 SAAADI. Trimming at V came to 5 bases and at J to 1 base, leaving 3 bases not matched to a gene. The TCR sequence derives from an adult in good health. This sample comprised peripheral blood, obtained on day 0 of AZD1222 vaccination. J is TRBJ1-1 and V is TRBV10-2; 8 bases map to TRBD1. The CDR3 is CASSFDRGNTEAFF. The DNA of the CDR3 is TGCGCCAGCAGTTTCGACAGGGGGAACACTGAAGCTTTCTTT.